The 29 T cell receptor beta chains below come from one sample, sequenced in a study of cytomegalovirus exposure and HLA in healthy donors. 13 Jbeta primers and 60 Vbeta primers were used for the PCR. The data were produced by immunoSEQ multiplex PCR, yet TCRdb's version contains in-frame clones alone and is incomplete. The profile covers fewer than 200,000 clones, with roughly 68% appearing a single time and about 1.7% taken by the ten largest. The specimen sequenced was PBMCs. These receptors were obtained from a woman in her 30s in good health and CMV-seronegative.

The V gene is TRBV5-6, the J gene TRBJ1-3; possible D gene TRBD1, 6 bases. The germline V and J ends were trimmed by 4 bases and 4 bases, with 12 bases remaining between them. The germline gives CDR1 SGHDT, CDR2 YYEEEE. The CDR3 covers 14 residues. The CDR3 sequence is CASSTQGQGNTIYF. DNA of the CDR3: TGTGCCAGCAGCACCCAAGGACAGGGAAACACCATATATTTT.

This chain joins TRBV9 and TRBJ2-7; a weak D match, TRBD2 (6 bases). The length of the CDR3 is 16 residues. V was shortened by 5 bases and J by 2 bases, with 20 bases between the two germline ends. The germline gives CDR1 SGDLS, CDR2 YYNGEE. The CDR3 here is CASSSGRPIVPYEQYF. CDR3 in DNA: TGTGCCAGCAGTTCGGGGAGGCCGATAGTACCCTACGAGCAGTACTTC.

This rearrangement joins TRBV4-1 to TRBJ2-1; TRBD2 matches 8 bases. Germline-derived CDR1 and CDR2 are MGHRA and YSYEKL. V lost 1 base and J lost 3; bases outside the gene matches: 11. The CDR3 spans 18 residues. CDR3 loop: CASSQGLDSGMIYNEQFF. The CDR3 nucleotides are TGCGCCAGCAGCCAAGGGTTGGATAGCGGGATGATCTACAATGAGCAGTTCTTC.

The DNA for the CDR3 is TGTGCCAGCAACCCCGGTTTTCGGGGAGATACGCAGTATTTT. Translated, it gives CASNPGFRGDTQYF. The chain couples TRBV7-3 to TRBJ2-3; D is perhaps TRBD2 (5 bases). The V end was cut by 7 bases, the J end by 5 bases, with 16 bases between. This CDR3 region has 14 residues. The germline gives CDR1 SGHTA, CDR2 FQGTGA. The variable domain in full, with the rest retrieved from reference TRBV7-3 and TRBJ2-3, is GAGVSQTPSNKVTEKGKYVELRCDPISGHTALYWYRQSLGQGPEFLIYFQGTGAADDSGLPNDRFFAVRPEGSVSTLKIQRTERGDSAVYLCASNPGFRGDTQYFGPGTRLTVL.

In DNA, the CDR3 is TGTGCCAGCAGTACTTTGGACACTCCGGATAATTCACCCCTCCACTTT. Encoded protein: CASSTLDTPDNSPLHF. This chain links TRBV28 with TRBJ1-6, with a weak D call TRBD1 (5 bases). CDR3 length: 16 amino acids. Trimming took off 5 bases at V and 5 bases at J, with 16 bases between the two ends. Germline V gene data show CDR1 as MDHEN and CDR2 as SYDVKM.

The table lists this clone with a few counts. V and J are TRBV27 and TRBJ1-1, with TRBD1 matching over 7 bases. The CDR3 is made up of 16 amino acids. J lost 4 bases, V lost 4 bases, and 12 bases had no gene match. Germline CDR1 reads MNHEY; CDR2 reads SMNVEV (reference sequence). This CDR3 reads CASSSPTTGKVTEAFF. CDR3 sequence (DNA): TGTGCCAGCAGTTCACCCACGACAGGGAAAGTCACTGAAGCTTTCTTT.

The gene calls are TRBV7-8 and TRBJ2-7; 7 bases fit TRBD2. The CDR3 is 15 amino acids. Unmatched junction bases numbered 8, after V lost 2 bases and J lost 4 bases. Per the germline V gene, CDR1 is SGHVS and CDR2 is FQNEAQ. This CDR3 is CASSLPRTRGYEQYF. The DNA of the CDR3 is TGTGCCAGCAGCTTACCTCGGACTAGAGGGTACGAGCAGTACTTC.

The table lists this clone with a few counts. V and J are TRBV19 and TRBJ2-7; TRBD1 matches at 9 bases. This CDR3 has 15 amino acids. The V gene's germline CDR1 is LNHDA and CDR2 SQIVND (reference sequence). V shed 3 bases, J shed 6 bases, and the junction held 9 bases outside the gene matches. The chain's CDR3 is CASSIMDRGPIEQYF. CDR3 DNA: TGTGCCAGTAGTATCATGGACAGGGGACCTATCGAGCAGTACTTC.

The V call is TRBV5-8, the J call TRBJ1-1; D gene uncertain. Germline V lookup: CDR1 SGHTS, CDR2 YDEGEE. V was pared by 0 bases and J by 10 bases, with 7 bases between. The CDR3 spans 11 residues. As DNA, the CDR3 is TGTGCCAGCAGCTTGGTCGGTGGAGCTTTCTTT. It yields the protein CASSLVGGAFF. Complete variable domain (other parts from reference TRBV5-8 and TRBJ1-1): EAGVTQSPTHLIKTRGQQATLRCSPISGHTSVYWYQQALGLGLQFLLWYDEGEERNRGNFPPRFSGRQFPNYSSELNVNALELEDSALYLCASSLVGGAFFGQGTRLTVV.

This clone has more than one count but fewer than ten. This rearrangement joins TRBV30 to TRBJ1-1; possibly TRBD1 for D (6 bases). V was clipped by 3 bases and J by 5 bases, with 13 bases between them. CDR1 and CDR2 (germline): GTSNPN, SVGIG (reference sequence). This CDR3 contains 13 residues. The DNA of the CDR3 is TGTGCCTGGAGCGCTAACAGGGCTACTGAAGCTTTCTTT. It codes for CAWSANRATEAFF.

The rearrangement joins TRBV7-9 to TRBJ2-1; 8 positions match TRBD2. The CDR3 extends over 14 amino acids. The germline gives CDR1 SEHNR, CDR2 FQNEAQ (reference sequence). V was clipped by 3 bases and J by 6 bases; unmatched bases: 4. In nucleotides, the CDR3 is TGTGCCAGCAGCTTCAGCGGGAGTGGCAATGAGCAGTTCTTC. It translates to CASSFSGSGNEQFF.

The rearrangement uses TRBV7-6 and TRBJ2-2; D possibly corresponds to TRBD1 (6 bases). The germline V and J ends were trimmed by 1 base and 7 bases, with 16 bases remaining between them. From germline, CDR1 is SGHVS and CDR2 FNYEAQ. The CDR3 runs to 16 residues. CDR3 DNA: TGTGCCAGCAGCTTAGAGGCTACAGGGTTAGGCGGGGAGCTGTTTTTT. Amino acids: CASSLEATGLGGELFF. Full variable domain (rest looked up from reference TRBV7-6 and TRBJ2-2): GAGVSQSPRYKVTKRGQDVALRCDPISGHVSLYWYRQALGQGPEFLTYFNYEAQQDKSGLPNDRFSAERPEGSISTLTIQRTEQRDSAMYRCASSLEATGLGGELFFGEGSRLTVL.

The chain employs TRBV2 and TRBJ2-3; 7 nucleotides line up with TRBD1. V lost 7 bases, J lost 0 bases, and 7 bases stayed unmatched. Germline CDR1 reads SNHLY; CDR2 reads FYNNEI. CDR3 length: 15 amino acids. The CDR3, as DNA: TGTGCCAGCACCAGGGGGTGGACTAGCACAGATACGCAGTATTTT. It specifies CASTRGWTSTDTQYF.

The chain is built from TRBV2 and TRBJ2-7; TRBD2 matches 11 bases. The J segment lost 2 bases and the V segment lost 6 bases, leaving 3 bases of the junction unmatched. In germline, CDR1 is SNHLY, CDR2 FYNNEI. This CDR3 is built from 14 residues. The CDR3 nucleotides are TGTGCCAGCAGACTAGCGGGGGCAGCCTACGAGCAGTACTTC. Protein: CASRLAGAAYEQYF.

V is TRBV7-9 and J is TRBJ1-1; D gene unclear. CDR3 length equals 15 residues. The V end lost 5 bases, the J end lost 1 base, and 14 bases lay between the germline ends. The germline V gene has CDR1 SEHNR and CDR2 FQNEAQ (reference sequence). CDR3 DNA: TGTGCCAGCAGCCTGAGCGGTAACAGGAACACTGAAGCTTTCTTT. Amino acids: CASSLSGNRNTEAFF.

This rearrangement joins TRBV4-1 to TRBJ2-6, with TRBD1 matching 11 bases. After removal of 3 bases from V and 2 bases from J, the junction contained 6 bases not matched to a gene. This CDR3 is built from 18 residues. Germline CDR1 MGHRA, CDR2 YSYEKL. In DNA form, the CDR3 reads TGCGCCAGCAGCCAGGCACCGGGACAGGGGGCTGGGGCCAACGTCCTGACTTTC. Translation gives CASSQAPGQGAGANVLTF.

This clone has only a few counts. The chain links TRBV4-1 to TRBJ2-3; the match to TRBD1 covers 11 bases. The CDR3 sequence is 15 residues long. Per the germline V gene, CDR1 is MGHRA and CDR2 is YSYEKL. Trimming at V came to 3 bases and at J to 2 bases, leaving 1 base not matched to a gene. The CDR3 bases are TGCGCCAGCAGCCAGGGACAGGGGGTCACAGATACGCAGTATTTT. It encodes CASSQGQGVTDTQYF.

The V and J genes are TRBV2 and TRBJ1-5, with D hard to call. The germline V gene encodes CDR1 SNHLY and CDR2 FYNNEI. Trimming stripped 7 bases from V and 3 bases from J, with 7 bases between. CDR3 length: 12 residues. The CDR3 sequence is CASTGLNQPQHF. CDR3 DNA: TGTGCCAGCACAGGTCTCAATCAGCCCCAGCATTTT. The variable domain in full, with the rest retrieved from reference TRBV2 and TRBJ1-5, is EPEVTQTPSHQVTQMGQEVILRCVPISNHLYFYWYRQILGQKVEFLVSFYNNEISEKSEIFDDQFSVERPDGSNFTLKIRSTKLEDSAMYFCASTGLNQPQHFGDGTRLSIL.

In this sample, this clone turned up a few times. J is TRBJ1-2 and V is TRBV5-6; 10 bases align to TRBD1. Germline V gives CDR1 SGHDT, CDR2 YYEEEE. Trimming took 0 bases from V and 8 from J; bases not matched to a gene: 1. The CDR3 runs to 13 residues. In DNA, the CDR3 is TGTGCCAGCAGCTTGGGGGACAGGGGAGGCTACACCTTC. Amino acid sequence: CASSLGDRGGYTF. The full variable domain, rest sourced from reference TRBV5-6 and TRBJ1-2, is DAGVTQSPTHLIKTRGQQVTLRCSPKSGHDTVSWYQQALGQGPQFIFQYYEEEERQRGNFPDRFSGHQFPNYSSELNVNALLLGDSALYLCASSLGDRGGYTFGSGTRLTVV.

The V gene is TRBV2, the J gene TRBJ2-1, with 8 bases that match TRBD2. The V gene end was trimmed by 5 bases and the J gene end by 8 bases; junction bases not matched to a gene: 11. The CDR3 consists of 15 residues. Germline V gene lookup returns CDR1 SNHLY and CDR2 FYNNEI. Here the CDR3 reads CASSLRGGPFDEQFF. For the CDR3, the DNA is TGTGCCAGCAGTCTTCGGGGGGGACCCTTCGATGAGCAGTTCTTC. The whole variable domain, filled in from reference TRBV2 and TRBJ2-1, reads EPEVTQTPSHQVTQMGQEVILRCVPISNHLYFYWYRQILGQKVEFLVSFYNNEISEKSEIFDDQFSVERPDGSNFTLKIRSTKLEDSAMYFCASSLRGGPFDEQFFGPGTRLTVL.

The CDR3 region is CASSTGTSTGELFF. DNA for the CDR3: TGTGCCAGTAGTACCGGGACTAGCACCGGGGAGCTGTTTTTT. The chain has TRBV19 and TRBJ2-2; 8 bases fit TRBD2. Germline CDR1 and CDR2: LNHDA and SQIVND (reference sequence). Trimming at V came to 4 bases and at J to 4 bases, leaving 2 bases not matched to a gene. This CDR3 has 14 amino acids.

The chain carries TRBV25-1 and TRBJ1-2; weak D call: TRBD1 (5 bases). The germline CDR1 and CDR2 sequences are MGHDK and SYGVNS. The CDR3 covers 15 residues. Trimming left V 4 bases short and J 4 bases short, with 16 bases between. CDR3 DNA sequence: TGTGCCAGCAGTGGGTCCGGGACGGGACTCTATGGCTACACCTTC. This sequence encodes CASSGSGTGLYGYTF.

The rearrangement uses TRBV5-1 and TRBJ2-5; D perhaps matches TRBD2 (6 bases). Trimming stripped 5 bases from V and 5 bases from J, with 22 bases between. The CDR3 sequence is 16 residues long. Germline V lookup: CDR1 SGHRS, CDR2 YFSETQ. The CDR3 coding sequence is TGCGCCAGCAGTCAACTTGGTCGGGGGTTGTCGGAGACCCAGTACTTC. Protein product: CASSQLGRGLSETQYF.

CDR3 sequence: CASSLPRSGASTDTQYF. DNA of the CDR3: TGTGCCAGCAGCCTACCCAGGAGCGGTGCTAGCACAGATACGCAGTATTTT. The chain links TRBV7-2 to TRBJ2-3, with D possibly matching TRBD2 (5 bases). Germline V CDR1 and CDR2: SGHTA, FQGNSA. The CDR3 has 17 amino acids. V gave up 5 bases and J gave up 0 bases, with 18 bases separating them.

The rearrangement joins TRBV18 to TRBJ2-7; TRBD1 might be the D (5 bases). The ends were cut back, 3 bases at V and 2 bases at J, with 11 bases in the middle. The CDR3 covers 14 residues. CDR1 and CDR2 (germline): KGHSH, LQKENI. DNA for the CDR3: TGTGCCAGCTCACCGTGGGGCAGGACCTACGAGCAGTACTTC. Translated, it gives CASSPWGRTYEQYF.

This chain joins TRBV4-2 and TRBJ1-2, with a tentative D call TRBD1 (5 bases). Trimming shortened V by 6 bases and J by 7 bases, and 21 bases separated the two germline ends. Germline CDR1 LGHNA, CDR2 YNFKEQ. CDR3 length: 15 residues. The CDR3 region has the DNA TGTGCCAGCAGTCATCATTCAGGGCCCGCTTGTGGCTACACCTTC. It codes for CASSHHSGPACGYTF.

The J gene is TRBJ2-2, the V gene TRBV19; 8 bases line up with TRBD1. After removal of 4 bases from V and 4 bases from J, the junction contained 11 bases not matched to a gene. Germline values: CDR1 LNHDA, CDR2 SQIVND (reference sequence). CDR3 length: 17 residues. The CDR3 reads CASSSTRQGRFTGELFF. Here the CDR3 DNA reads TGTGCCAGTAGTAGCACTAGACAGGGGCGCTTCACCGGGGAGCTGTTTTTT. The variable domain in full, with the rest retrieved from reference TRBV19 and TRBJ2-2, is DGGITQSPKYLFRKEGQNVTLSCEQNLNHDAMYWYRQDPGQGLRLIYYSQIVNDFQKGDIAEGYSVSREKKESFPLTVTSAQKNPTAFYLCASSSTRQGRFTGELFFGEGSRLTVL.

The V gene is TRBV5-8, the J gene TRBJ1-5, with 8 bases matching TRBD1. In germline, CDR1 is SGHTS, CDR2 YDEGEE. Trimming at V came to 3 bases and at J to 7 bases, leaving 6 bases not matched to a gene. This CDR3 is 14 amino acids long. Here the CDR3 reads CASSSGTGIQPQHF. The CDR3 nucleotides are TGTGCCAGCAGCTCTGGGACAGGCATACAGCCCCAGCATTTT.

The chain couples TRBV29-1 to TRBJ2-1; 14 positions match TRBD2. The ends lost 7 bases at V and 9 bases at J; junction bases unmatched: 2. Germline CDR1 and CDR2: SQVTM and ANQGSEA. The CDR3 runs 12 residues. In DNA form, the CDR3 reads TGCAGCGGGACTAGCGGGGGGTTTGAGCAGTTCTTC. The encoded protein is CSGTSGGFEQFF.